One and the same sample provided the 29 T cell receptor beta chains below, sequenced in a study of radiotherapy plus CTLA-4 blockade in lung cancer (dated by TCRdb to the late 2010s). Libraries were prepared through the immunoSEQ multiplex PCR assay. What TCRdb holds here is the immuneACCESS table cut down to in-frame rearrangements. Part of the clones is not present; checked against another copy, under half of the missing clones reflect an unresolved V gene, and the others are unexplained. This sample has approximately 40,000 clones in its table, and about 74% of those were observed once. The top ten clonotypes cover about 2.6% of the sample. The sequencing used peripheral blood, collected from a patient treated with radiotherapy plus ipilimumab. These receptors came from a human donor with non-small cell lung cancer whose response to radiotherapy plus ipilimumab could not be evaluated.

The chain joins TRBV9 to TRBJ2-1, with TRBD2 matching 8 bases. The germline V gene encodes CDR1 SGDLS and CDR2 YYNGEE. This CDR3 spans 13 amino acids. Germline trimming cut 4 bases from V and 9 bases from J; bases unmatched to any gene: 6. CDR3 sequence: CASSTSGISEQFF. DNA for the CDR3: TGTGCCAGCAGCACTAGCGGTATTAGTGAGCAGTTCTTC.

The chain uses TRBV28 and TRBJ2-7; D might be TRBD1 (5 bases). The germline V gene has CDR1 MDHEN and CDR2 SYDVKM. CDR3 length: 14 residues. The V end was cut by 3 bases, the J end by 3 bases, with 12 bases between. DNA of the CDR3: TGTGCCAGCAGTTTGAGTGACAGTCTCTACGAGCAGTACTTC. It is translated as CASSLSDSLYEQYF.

CDR3 coding DNA: TGTGCCAGCAGTTTATCTGCCCGGGACGAGCAGTACTTC. Its translation is CASSLSARDEQYF. The chain carries TRBV28 and TRBJ2-7; D is unresolved. The CDR3 extends over 13 amino acids. Per germline, CDR1 MDHEN and CDR2 SYDVKM. The V end was cut by 1 base, the J end by 5 bases, with 9 bases between.

This chain links TRBV2 with TRBJ1-5; no definite D call. Germline assignment: CDR1 SNHLY and CDR2 FYNNEI. CDR3 size: 14 residues. Trimming removed 3 bases from V and 1 base from J, with 7 bases in between. The CDR3 DNA reads as TGTGCCAGCAGTGAGCAGACAAGCAATCAGCCCCAGCATTTT. Protein sequence: CASSEQTSNQPQHF.

The J gene is TRBJ1-1, the V gene TRBV7-2; possible D gene TRBD1, 6 bases. Germline V lookup: CDR1 SGHTA, CDR2 FQGNSA. Trimming shortened V by 7 bases and J by 11 bases, and 17 bases separated the two germline ends. The length of the CDR3 is 12 residues. CDR3 loop: CASKETRGAAFF. Written as DNA, the CDR3 is TGTGCCAGCAAGGAAACCAGGGGCGCCGCTTTCTTT.

This chain links TRBV5-1 with TRBJ2-7, with TRBD2 matching 8 bases. The CDR3 extends over 15 amino acids. The germline V gene has CDR1 SGHRS and CDR2 YFSETQ. The V gene end was trimmed by 6 bases and the J gene end by 3 bases; junction bases not matched to a gene: 11. The CDR3 DNA sequence: TGCGCCAGCACCTGGGGGGAGCGGGAGAGCTACGAGCAGTACTTC. Translated, it gives CASTWGERESYEQYF.

The chain links TRBV9 to TRBJ2-7; a possible D gene is TRBD2 (6 bases). The CDR3 consists of 15 residues. CDR1 is SGDLS and CDR2 is YYNGEE in the germline V gene. Trimming took 0 bases from V and 1 from J, leaving 11 bases between them. In nucleotides, the CDR3 is TGTGCCAGCAGCGTAGAGGAGGGTCCGTCCTACGAGCAGTACTTC. Its translation: CASSVEEGPSYEQYF.

The J gene is TRBJ2-6, the V gene TRBV5-1; 7 nucleotides line up with TRBD1. Per germline, CDR1 SGHRS and CDR2 YFSETQ. This CDR3 contains 13 residues. The J segment lost 12 bases and the V segment lost 4 bases, leaving 7 bases of the junction unmatched. The CDR3 DNA follows: TGCGCCAGCAGCGACGGACAGGTTCCCGTCCTGACTTTC. Translation: CASSDGQVPVLTF.

CDR3 region: CASTTARGLRTGELFF. DNA of the CDR3: TGCGCCAGCACCACCGCCAGGGGGCTGCGTACCGGGGAGCTGTTTTTT. The chain has TRBV4-1 and TRBJ2-2; 8 positions agree with TRBD1. With 7 bases clipped from V and 5 bases from J, the junction kept 12 bases outside the gene matches. CDR1 MGHRA and CDR2 YSYEKL come from the germline V gene. The CDR3 extends over 16 amino acids.

The chain links TRBV6-1 to TRBJ1-2; a possible D gene is TRBD1 (5 bases). Trimming took 7 bases from V and 7 from J, leaving 13 bases between them. The CDR3 has 12 amino acids. Germline V lookup: CDR1 MNHNS, CDR2 SASEGT. CDR3 coding DNA: TGTGCCAGCAAATGGGGGAGGGTTGGCTACACCTTC. Protein product: CASKWGRVGYTF.

The chain employs TRBV7-9 and TRBJ2-1, with 9 bases identical to TRBD2. The CDR3 has 14 residues. V was pared by 5 bases and J by 2 bases, with 1 base of the junction left unmatched. Germline CDR1 SEHNR, CDR2 FQNEAQ (reference sequence). CDR3 nucleotide sequence: TGTGCCAGCAGCCCTAGCGGGACCTACAATGAGCAGTTCTTC. Translated, it gives CASSPSGTYNEQFF.

The chain carries TRBV7-3 and TRBJ2-3, with D possibly matching TRBD1 (6 bases). The CDR3 spans 16 residues. Trimming removed 5 bases from V and 4 bases from J, with 19 bases in between. The germline V gene encodes CDR1 SGHTA and CDR2 FQGTGA. CDR3 coding DNA: TGTGCCAGCAGCCCCCGGACAGCCCGGGTGCCAGATACGCAGTATTTT. This codes for CASSPRTARVPDTQYF. The whole variable domain, filled in from reference TRBV7-3 and TRBJ2-3, reads GAGVSQTPSNKVTEKGKYVELRCDPISGHTALYWYRQSLGQGPEFLIYFQGTGAADDSGLPNDRFFAVRPEGSVSTLKIQRTERGDSAVYLCASSPRTARVPDTQYFGPGTRLTVL.

The J gene is TRBJ2-3, the V gene TRBV29-1; D perhaps matches TRBD1 (5 bases). V was cut by 4 bases and J by 3 bases, with 11 bases left in between. The CDR3 extends over 13 amino acids. Germline values: CDR1 SQVTM, CDR2 ANQGSEA. In nucleotides, the CDR3 is TGCAGCGTTGGGGGCGGCACAACAGATACGCAGTATTTT. It encodes CSVGGGTTDTQYF.

The rearrangement joins TRBV4-1 to TRBJ1-1; possibly TRBD1 for D (5 bases). Germline CDR1 is MGHRA and CDR2 is YSYEKL. This CDR3 contains 15 residues. V lost 1 base and J lost 6, with 15 bases in between. CDR3 nucleotides: TGCGCCAGCAGCCAAGCGGGGGGGATAAGGGCTGAAGCTTTCTTT. As protein: CASSQAGGIRAEAFF.

This chain uses TRBV11-2 with TRBJ2-3; D gene ambiguous. The CDR3 consists of 14 residues. Germline V gene lookup returns CDR1 SGHAT and CDR2 FQNNGV. Trimming stripped 1 base from V and 1 base from J, with 6 bases between. The CDR3 DNA is TGTGCCAGCAGCTTAGCCCGGGGCACAGATACGCAGTATTTT. Its protein product is CASSLARGTDTQYF.

CDR3 sequence (DNA): TGCGCCAGCAGTCAAGACCGGGACAGTCAATCCTCCTACGAGCAGTACTTC. This encodes CASSQDRDSQSSYEQYF. This sequence joins TRBV23-1 and TRBJ2-7, with 7 bases lining up with TRBD1. TRBV23-1 is an ORF; its function is uncertain. Losses at the gene ends were 2 bases for V and 0 bases for J; bases not matched to a gene: 10. CDR3 length: 17 residues.

The V gene is TRBV30, the J gene TRBJ1-5; D possibly corresponds to TRBD1 (5 bases). This CDR3 is built from 14 residues. The V gene's germline CDR1 is GTSNPN and CDR2 SVGIG (reference sequence). Deletions cut 0 bases from V and 2 bases from J, with 8 bases between. This CDR3 reads CAWSVQGGNQPQHF. The CDR3 DNA reads TGTGCCTGGAGTGTCCAAGGGGGCAATCAGCCCCAGCATTTT.

V usage is TRBV6-1 and J usage is TRBJ2-3; no definite D call. Germline V gene sequence: CDR1 MNHNS, CDR2 SASEGT. The ends were cut back, 6 bases at V and 6 bases at J, with 13 bases in the middle. The CDR3 covers 13 residues. This chain's CDR3 is CASRFYPRDTQYF. The CDR3 nucleotides read TGTGCCAGCAGGTTCTACCCGCGGGATACGCAGTATTTT.

The chain uses TRBV19 and TRBJ2-2; the match to TRBD2 covers 8 bases. With 6 bases clipped from V and 7 bases from J, the junction kept 7 bases outside the gene matches. The CDR3 runs 14 residues. Looked up from germline, CDR1 is LNHDA and CDR2 is SQIVND (reference sequence). This CDR3 reads CASRLRGGIGELFF. The CDR3 nucleotides are TGTGCCAGTAGATTACGGGGGGGGATCGGGGAGCTGTTTTTT.

This chain uses TRBV5-1 with TRBJ2-2; 8 bases align to TRBD1. This CDR3 contains 16 residues. From germline, CDR1 is SGHRS and CDR2 YFSETQ. V was pared by 5 bases and J by 6 bases, with 12 bases of the junction left unmatched. For the CDR3, the DNA is TGCGCCAGCAGACTCAGGACAGGGATAGACGCCGGGGAGCTGTTTTTT. Protein sequence: CASRLRTGIDAGELFF.

The gene calls are TRBV7-9 and TRBJ1-4, with D perhaps matching TRBD1 (6 bases). This CDR3 is built from 16 residues. V lost 5 bases and J 3 bases, leaving 16 bases between the germline ends. The germline gives CDR1 SEHNR, CDR2 FQNEAQ (reference sequence). The CDR3 loop is CASSAGQSPANEKLFF. CDR3 DNA: TGTGCCAGCAGCGCCGGACAGTCACCTGCTAATGAAAAACTGTTTTTT.

The V and J genes are TRBV7-2 and TRBJ2-5, with 8 bases fitting TRBD1. The DNA matches TRBJ2-7 better at its end, which makes the J call doubtful. The CDR3 is made up of 15 amino acids. Per germline, CDR1 SGHTA and CDR2 FQGNSA. Here the CDR3 DNA reads TGTGCCAGCAGCTTAGGACAGGGGCAACCCTACGAGCAGTACTTC. Protein: CASSLGQGQPYEQYF.

The chain joins TRBV4-3 to TRBJ2-2; D uncertain. This CDR3 is 12 amino acids long. V lost 2 bases and J 5 bases, leaving 3 bases between the germline ends. Germline values: CDR1 LGHNA, CDR2 YSLEER. The CDR3 coding sequence is TGCGCCAGCAGCCAACGTACCGGGGAGCTGTTTTTT. Its translation is CASSQRTGELFF.

The rearrangement links TRBV2 to TRBJ2-5, with D possibly being TRBD1 (7 bases). CDR1 and CDR2 from the germline V gene are SNHLY and FYNNEI. Trimming left V 6 bases short and J 7 bases short, with 12 bases between. This CDR3 is built from 12 residues. The CDR3 reads CASRLQGGTQYF. The CDR3 DNA sequence: TGTGCCAGCAGGCTCCAGGGGGGGACCCAGTACTTC. Together with reference TRBV2 and TRBJ2-5, the CDR3 gives the full variable domain: EPEVTQTPSHQVTQMGQEVILRCVPISNHLYFYWYRQILGQKVEFLVSFYNNEISEKSEIFDDQFSVERPDGSNFTLKIRSTKLEDSAMYFCASRLQGGTQYFGPGTRLLVL.

The V gene is TRBV2, the J gene TRBJ1-2; 7 bases map to TRBD1. V lost 5 bases, J lost 2 bases, and 8 bases stayed unmatched. The germline V gene encodes CDR1 SNHLY and CDR2 FYNNEI. The CDR3 contains 15 residues. CDR3 residues: CASSLSDRTNYGYTF. CDR3 bases: TGTGCCAGCAGTCTATCGGACAGGACAAACTATGGCTACACCTTC.

The CDR3 coding sequence is TGCGCCAGCAGTCAATCTGGGAGGGCCTTCTCCTACAATGAGCAGTTCTTC. Its translation: CASSQSGRAFSYNEQFF. The V gene is TRBV23-1, the J gene TRBJ2-1; 7 bases line up with TRBD2. TRBV23-1 falls under the ORF class, with uncertain function. The length of the CDR3 is 17 residues. V lost 0 bases, J lost 0 bases, and 5 bases stayed unmatched.

The V and J genes are TRBV5-8 and TRBJ2-7; 7 bases are a match to TRBD1. Germline V gene lookup returns CDR1 SGHTS and CDR2 YDEGEE. V lost 1 base to trimming and J lost 3 bases; unmatched junction nucleotides: 1. The CDR3 spans 13 residues. CDR3 region: CASSLNRGYEQYF. In nucleotides, the CDR3 is TGTGCCAGCAGCTTGAACAGGGGCTACGAGCAGTACTTC.

The chain combines TRBV19 with TRBJ1-2; TRBD1 matches 10 bases. In germline, CDR1 is LNHDA, CDR2 SQIVND (reference sequence). The CDR3 is made up of 16 amino acids. V gave up 7 bases and J gave up 5 bases; unmatched junction bases: 13. CDR3 loop: CASIRQGARDSYGYTF. CDR3 coding DNA: TGTGCCAGTATTAGACAGGGGGCGCGGGATTCATATGGCTACACCTTC. The full variable domain, its missing parts supplied by reference TRBV19 and TRBJ1-2, is DGGITQSPKYLFRKEGQNVTLSCEQNLNHDAMYWYRQDPGQGLRLIYYSQIVNDFQKGDIAEGYSVSREKKESFPLTVTSAQKNPTAFYLCASIRQGARDSYGYTFGSGTRLTVV.

The rearrangement uses TRBV5-8 and TRBJ2-7; 13 bases fit TRBD2. V lost 3 bases, J lost 3 bases, and 6 bases stayed unmatched. CDR1 is SGHTS, CDR2 YDEGEE, per germline. The CDR3 sequence is 16 residues long. The CDR3 DNA sequence: TGTGCCAGCAGCTCGGGACTAGCGGGACCGATCTACGAGCAGTACTTC. Residues: CASSSGLAGPIYEQYF.